What follows is one T cell receptor (beta chain) and its context. The clone's antigen remains unknown. Base quality data are lacking; no much larger clone is found one base away. Receptor libraries were prepared by the immunoSEQ multiplex PCR assay. A mixture of 60 forward primers for TCR Vbeta segments and 13 reverse primers for TCR Jbeta segments was used in the multiplex PCR. A multiplex PCR assay on genomic DNA amplified the CDR3 region of rearranged TCR beta genes. On the Illumina HiSeq System, the amplified TCR beta libraries were sequenced as 87-base-pair reads. From the authors' description of their analysis: A later analysis counted approximately 76 million unique TCR beta chains across the roughly 700 repertoires, and some 11 million of these chains were shared by at least two donors. Raw reads were error-corrected and collapsed into unique sequences by a nearest-neighbor algorithm in which closely related sequences were merged to remove PCR and sequencing errors. CDR3 sequences were aligned to IMGT reference sequences to assign V, D and J gene segments. For a sequence to be retained, a match of at least six nucleotides to both a V gene segment and a J gene segment was required. Rearrangements were called productive when the CDR3 lacked stop codons and stayed in frame with V and J; all others were non-productive. Following IMGT convention, CDR3 was defined as the stretch from the second conserved V-encoded cysteine up to the conserved J-encoded phenylalanine. The earlier analysis of about 570 of the donors excluded any sequence lacking an unambiguous match to a single V gene segment. In an earlier analysis of several hundred of the donors, a V segment was called functional when productive rearrangements were above 56.7%, and segregating when the standard deviation between donors exceeded 5%. A statistical classification framework was developed to diagnose cytomegalovirus status using the catalog of TCR beta chain sequences. A later analysis assigned V and J genes by comparing TCR nucleotide sequences with IMGT/GENE-DB human TR gene sequences. The TCRdist pipeline was used in a later analysis to assign CDR3 sequences and most-parsimonious VDJ recombination scenarios. In a later analysis, each TCR beta chain was defined by its CDR3 amino acid sequence together with its V-gene family, and reads without a unique V-gene family were excluded. To address suspected cross-contamination and a sequencing artifact, a later analysis removed 450 to 700 highly shared, low-generation-probability nucleotide sequences. For each public chain, a later analysis derived a clonal expansion index from normalized ranks of inferred template counts within each repertoire. Generation probabilities in a later analysis came from a VDJ recombination model fitted to out-of-frame rearrangements, and those results were checked against IGoR. A later analysis scored TCR-TCR, TCR-HLA and TCR-CMV co-occurrence with hypergeometric tests, applying a repertoire-size bias correction to TCR pairs. In a later analysis, false discovery rates were estimated by permuting HLA or CMV assignments 20 times. In a later analysis, co-occurring TCRs were grouped using DBSCAN, and TCRdist sequence similarity was added for clustering within HLA-allele-positive subsets. Repertoires with fewer than 30,000 or more than 120,000 public chains, plus five repertoires with anomalous nucleotide sharing, were excluded from co-occurrence clustering. TCRdb obtained this table from immuneACCESS and retained in-frame rearrangements with V and J assigned. These tables miss some clones; where compared with another copy, unresolved V genes account for less than half of the shortfall, and the remainder is unexplained. That table furnishes V, J and clone size, whereas the DNA furnished D and trimming. Across this sample there are 100,000 to 150,000 clones, with 75% to 85% seen only once. The top ten clonotypes cover about 9.2% of the sample.

This sample is part of a study of cytomegalovirus exposure and HLA in healthy donors (TCRdb year 2017). Looking at the study overall: An earlier analysis of about 560 of the donors reported about 260 Gb of sequence data and around 120 million unique TCR beta sequences obtained from some 200 million T cells. About 320 gigabases of sequencing data and 70 million to 100 million unique TCR sequences were included in an early release covering roughly 600 HLA-typed donors. Of the approximately 400 genotyped donors, approximately 80% fell in the genetic ancestry cluster associated with self-reported Caucasian donors. The study aimed to test whether signatures of past pathogen exposure could be identified by cataloging public T cell receptors. The study used immunosequencing to profile the T cell repertoires of several hundred subjects and linked those repertoires to cytomegalovirus serostatus. In addition to the first cohort of roughly 700 subjects, a separate validation cohort of around 110 different subjects was used. To predict cytomegalovirus infection status, the study combined high-throughput TCR immunosequencing, statistical association of individual TCRs with disease status, and machine learning. In a later analysis, previously published TCR beta repertoires from fewer than 750 donors were re-analyzed and high-resolution HLA genotyping was added so that TCR occurrence patterns could be studied. In the later analysis, no new phenotypic data were used to find candidate immune exposures; instead, reliance was placed on TCR beta sequences and their occurrence across donors. To decide whether each TCR beta V gene segment behaved as functional or pseudogenic, an earlier analysis of approximately 590 of the donors relied on high-throughput TCR beta sequencing. Alongside the repertoire data, information on donor age, sex, ethnicity and CMV serostatus was compiled. A later genetic analysis took genome-wide SNP genotypes for about 65% of the 666 donors and used that subset as a discovery cohort. All discovery cohort repertoires had been generated using a single sequencing platform. HLA typing included class I and class II loci at four-digit resolution. The number of typed donors differed by locus: roughly 629-640 for A, B, C, DRB1 and DQB1; 500 to 550 for DQA1; 606 for DPA1; and approximately 450 for DPB1. Because of strong linkage in the cohort, 5 or 6 DR-DQ haplotypes were treated as single units for association and clustering. On average, around 240,000 unique TCR beta nucleotide sequences were sequenced per donor among fewer than 500 genotyped donors of the cohort, with roughly 18% of those sequences being non-productive.

V loses 5 bases of germline sequence and J loses 3 bases, and the interval between the two ends is 18 bases. The germline V gene encodes CDR1 SGDLS and CDR2 YYNGEE. The CDR3 measures 15 amino acids from cysteine to phenylalanine. The retained sequence is limited to the CDR3, 45 bases, with the frame set at the first base. What the study reported, not specific to this receptor: The presence/absence analyses assumed that sequencing depth was roughly uniform across donors, and that assumption may not be true. A further reported finding was that TCR beta sequences accurately predicted the HLA-A and HLA-B alleles for most subjects in the first cohort. The only immune exposure information available for the cohort was CMV serostatus. A later genetic analysis associated a missense DCLRE1C variant with V-gene and J-gene trimming of TCR beta chains, and an independent cohort replicated the association. The cohort was sequenced for TCR beta chains only, and without alpha or paired-chain data the features that could be detected were limited. The 87-base-pair reads could not distinguish some IMGT-functional V segments, including TRBV6-2 and TRBV6-3, so those segments were excluded. In a later analysis, most CMV-associated TCR beta chains were found to appear HLA-restricted, with HLA associations seemingly driven largely by CMV exposure. While some public TCRs were present in many individuals, most TCR sequences turned up only very rarely across donors. In vitro tests confirmed that a few of the cytomegalovirus-associated TCR beta chains recognize cytomegalovirus antigens. Because HLA typing was missing for some donors at each locus, association tests included only the typed subset. According to a later analysis, TCR association rates differed among HLA loci, with DRB1 alleles showing the most associated TCRs and HLA-C alleles showing the fewest. A group of highly shared sequence variants was considered likely to be a technical artifact of the sequencing pipeline. Linkage disequilibrium might explain the correlated functional status among segregating V segments, but an unknown experimental factor could not be excluded. The classifier was reported to diagnose cytomegalovirus status with high specificity and sensitivity in both the original cohort and the validation cohort. At a false discovery rate of 0.05, a later analysis linked approximately 18,000 TCR beta sequences to specific HLA alleles. In an earlier analysis of a few hundred of the donors, most TCR beta V segments were observed in productive rearrangements about 87% or about 30% of the time, broadly matching IMGT annotations. The study listed 150 to 200 TCR beta chains as associated with cytomegalovirus. In a later genetic analysis, fewer N-insertions in productive TCRs were reported among donors in an Asian-associated ancestry cluster than the 666-donor mean. A later analysis found that HLA-associated TCR beta chains were more clonally expanded and had lower generation probabilities than equally common non-associated chains. The earlier analysis of some 540 of the donors excluded about 16 rarely observed V segments, including chromosome 9 orphons, because counts were too low. A later analysis reported that several top co-occurrence clusters appeared linked to parvovirus B19, influenza, CMV and Epstein-Barr virus. When HLA alleles, especially DR and DQ, strongly co-occurred, attributing TCR associations to individual alleles was difficult. The authors suggested that the approach could potentially be generalized to other disease states and immunological phenotypes.

The cohort was made up of approximately 670 healthy bone marrow donors. All cohort members were sampled while nominally healthy, although unrecorded immune exposures were likely present. The donor tested CMV seropositive and was one of the 289 seropositive cohort members. Each donor provided a peripheral blood sample, and peripheral blood mononuclear cells were used for TCR beta sequencing. Genomic DNA was extracted from the blood cell samples with the Qiagen DNeasy Blood Extraction Kit. Sequenced input: PBMCs. Recombination joined TRBV9 with TRBJ2-7, with TRBD1 as a weak D call on 6 bases. This receptor was identified in a man aged 25 to 40 in good health and CMV-seropositive. The nucleotides read TGTGCCAGCAGTGTGGGCATCGGACAGATCTACGAGCAGTACTTC. Its translation reads: CASSVGIGQIYEQYF. Beyond the CDR3, the reference TRBV9 and TRBJ2-7 genes provide the residues; the full variable domain reads: DSGVTQTPKHLITATGQRVTLRCSPRSGDLSVYWYQQSLDQGLQFLIQYYNGEERAKGNILERFSAQQFPDLHSELNLSSLELGDSALYFCASSVGIGQIYEQYFGPGTRLTVT.